Below, 15 T cell receptor beta chains from the same sample are listed, as sequenced in a study of T cell changes during pregnancy in multiple sclerosis. Clones were sequenced by immunoSEQ multiplex PCR, and TCRdb holds only the in-frame ones, with some missing. Of some 87,000 clones in the sample, 80% to 95% were seen once. This specimen was peripheral blood, taken in the first trimester of pregnancy. The receptors derive from a female donor with multiple sclerosis, enrolled in a pregnancy study.

CDR3 protein: CASSEITGGFAAYEQYF. The CDR3 nucleotides read TGTGCCAGCAGTGAAATTACAGGGGGGTTTGCCGCCTACGAGCAGTACTTC. V is TRBV6-1 and J is TRBJ2-7; 8 bases fit TRBD1. The CDR3 extends over 17 amino acids. CDR1 and CDR2 (germline): MNHNS, SASEGT. Trimming cost V 2 bases and J 2 bases; bases outside gene matches: 11.

This chain uses TRBV7-8 with TRBJ1-5; no definite D call. V lost 1 base and J 5 bases, leaving 3 bases between the germline ends. There are 12 residues in the CDR3. From germline, CDR1 is SGHVS and CDR2 FQNEAQ. In DNA form, the CDR3 reads TGTGCCAGCAGCTTAGGCGATCAGCCCCAGCATTTT. Its translation: CASSLGDQPQHF. Based on the CDR3 plus reference TRBV7-8 and TRBJ1-5, the full variable domain is GAGVSQSPRYKVAKRGQDVALRCDPISGHVSLFWYQQALGQGPEFLTYFQNEAQLDKSGLPSDRFFAERPEGSVSTLKIQRTQQEDSAVYLCASSLGDQPQHFGDGTRLSIL.

This chain joins TRBV28 and TRBJ2-7, with TRBD1 matching 10 bases. This CDR3 region has 14 residues. With V trimmed by 4 bases and J by 3 bases, 3 bases remained unmatched. Germline loops: CDR1 MDHEN, CDR2 SYDVKM. The CDR3 DNA follows: TGTGCCAGCAGTTCTCGGGACAGGGGCTACGAGCAGTACTTC. It is translated as CASSSRDRGYEQYF.

The J gene is TRBJ2-1, the V gene TRBV29-1; 14 bases align to TRBD2. Germline lookup yields CDR1 SQVTM and CDR2 ANQGSEA. CDR3 length equals 15 residues. V was clipped by 4 bases and J by 6 bases; unmatched bases: 5. DNA for the CDR3: TGCAGCGTTGGGGGACTAGCGGGAGCCCTCAATGAGCAGTTCTTC. The encoded protein is CSVGGLAGALNEQFF.

The chain recombines TRBV28 with TRBJ2-7; D unclear. The V gene's germline CDR1 is MDHEN and CDR2 SYDVKM. Deletions cut 2 bases from V and 2 bases from J, with 13 bases between. This CDR3 is built from 15 residues. Written as DNA, the CDR3 is TGTGCCAGCAGTTTAGGGCCACCCAAGGCCTACGAGCAGTACTTC. The encoded protein is CASSLGPPKAYEQYF.

The rearrangement links TRBV25-1 to TRBJ2-7, with 8 positions matching TRBD1. The CDR3 runs to 15 residues. Per germline, CDR1 MGHDK and CDR2 SYGVNS. The trim removed 6 bases at V and 3 bases at J, leaving 10 bases unmatched. In DNA form, the CDR3 reads TGTGCCAGCAGCCCGGGACAGGAGAAGAACTACGAGCAGTACTTC. This translates into CASSPGQEKNYEQYF.

V and J are TRBV27 and TRBJ2-1, with TRBD2 matching 9 bases. CDR3 length equals 12 residues. V gave up 5 bases and J gave up 12 bases; unmatched junction bases: 5. Per the germline V gene, CDR1 is MNHEY and CDR2 is SMNVEV (reference sequence). CDR3 residues: CASSKPGLAQFF. The CDR3 DNA reads TGTGCCAGCAGTAAGCCGGGACTAGCGCAGTTCTTC.

The V and J genes are TRBV27 and TRBJ2-1; 7 bases line up with TRBD2. From germline, CDR1 is MNHEY and CDR2 SMNVEV (reference sequence). Trimming removed 3 bases from V and 4 bases from J; junction bases left unmatched: 3. This CDR3 region has 14 residues. The CDR3 DNA sequence: TGTGCCAGCAGTTTTCCGGGAGGTTACAATGAGCAGTTCTTC. Translation: CASSFPGGYNEQFF.

This chain joins TRBV9 and TRBJ2-1, with TRBD2 matching over 11 bases. The germline V gene has CDR1 SGDLS and CDR2 YYNGEE. This CDR3 has 15 residues. J gave up 3 bases and V 4 bases, and 3 bases lay outside the gene matches. CDR3 sequence reads: CASSLGLADYNEQFF. CDR3 nucleotide sequence: TGTGCCAGCAGCCTGGGACTAGCGGACTACAATGAGCAGTTCTTC.

V gene TRBV19 combines with J gene TRBJ2-2; D uncertain. The V gene lost 4 bases and the J gene lost 5 bases, with 8 bases spanning the gap. Per germline, CDR1 LNHDA and CDR2 SQIVND (reference sequence). This CDR3 has 13 amino acids. CDR3 DNA sequence: TGTGCCAGTAGTAGCCAGGCGACCGGGGAGCTGTTTTTT. It is translated as CASSSQATGELFF.

The genes are TRBV6-6 and TRBJ2-7; 7 nucleotides agree with TRBD2. Losses at the gene ends were 5 bases for V and 4 bases for J; bases not matched to a gene: 5. Looked up from germline, CDR1 is MNHNY and CDR2 is SVGAGI (reference sequence). The CDR3 totals 13 residues. DNA for the CDR3: TGTGCCAGCAGTGGACTAGGTGGGTACGAGCAGTACTTC. It translates to CASSGLGGYEQYF.

The chain couples TRBV6-1 to TRBJ2-7, with D maybe TRBD1 (6 bases). This CDR3 comprises 16 residues. CDR1 is MNHNS, CDR2 SASEGT, per germline. Trimming cost V 3 bases and J 1 base, with 16 bases left between them. CDR3 nucleotides: TGTGCCAGCAGTGACCGAAATGGGACAAAATCCTACGAGCAGTACTTC. Its protein product is CASSDRNGTKSYEQYF.

The V call is TRBV4-3, the J call TRBJ2-1; 13 bases fit TRBD2. CDR1 and CDR2 from the germline V gene are LGHNA and YSLEER. V shed 4 bases and J 7 bases; nucleotides not matched to a gene: 4. The CDR3 loop spans 15 amino acids. The CDR3 loop is CASSRGLAGVNEQFF. DNA of the CDR3: TGCGCCAGCAGCCGAGGACTAGCGGGAGTTAATGAGCAGTTCTTC.

V gene TRBV5-8 combines with J gene TRBJ2-1; D might be TRBD2 (6 bases). The CDR3 runs to 15 residues. The V end was cut by 3 bases, the J end by 0 bases, with 10 bases between. Germline loops: CDR1 SGHTS, CDR2 YDEGEE. CDR3 DNA: TGTGCCAGCAGCTGGACTACCTCCTCCTACAATGAGCAGTTCTTC. This gives the protein CASSWTTSSYNEQFF.

The chain recombines TRBV9 with TRBJ2-2; 7 nucleotides align to TRBD1. The J segment lost 4 bases and the V segment lost 4 bases, leaving 7 bases of the junction unmatched. Germline V gives CDR1 SGDLS, CDR2 YYNGEE. CDR3 length: 15 residues. The CDR3 is CASSSPTGITGELFF. The CDR3 DNA sequence: TGTGCCAGCAGCTCGCCGACAGGGATCACCGGGGAGCTGTTTTTT.